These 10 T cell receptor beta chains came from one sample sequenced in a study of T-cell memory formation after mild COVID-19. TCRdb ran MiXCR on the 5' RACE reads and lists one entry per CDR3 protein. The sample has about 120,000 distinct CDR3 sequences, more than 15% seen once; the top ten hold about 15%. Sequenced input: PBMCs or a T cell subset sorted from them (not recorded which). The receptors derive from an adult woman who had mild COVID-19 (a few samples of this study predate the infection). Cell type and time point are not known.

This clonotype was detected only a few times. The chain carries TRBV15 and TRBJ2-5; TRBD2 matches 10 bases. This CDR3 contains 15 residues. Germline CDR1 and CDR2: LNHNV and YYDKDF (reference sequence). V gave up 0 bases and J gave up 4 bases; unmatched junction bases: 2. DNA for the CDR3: TGTGCCACCAGCAGAGATAGGACTAGCGGAGAGACCCAGTACTTC. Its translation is CATSRDRTSGETQYF.

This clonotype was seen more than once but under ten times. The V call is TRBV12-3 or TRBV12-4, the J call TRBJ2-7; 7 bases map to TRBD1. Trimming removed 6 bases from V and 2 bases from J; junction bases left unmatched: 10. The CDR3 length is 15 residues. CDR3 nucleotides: TGTGCCAGCAGCACCCAGCACGACAGGGCCTACGAGCAGTACTTC. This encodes CASSTQHDRAYEQYF.

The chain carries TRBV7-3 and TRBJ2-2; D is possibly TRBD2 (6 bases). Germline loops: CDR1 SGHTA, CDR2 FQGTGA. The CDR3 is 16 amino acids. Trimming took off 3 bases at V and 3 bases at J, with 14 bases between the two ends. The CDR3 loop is CASSFVGTSYTGELFF. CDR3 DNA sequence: TGTGCCAGCAGCTTTGTCGGGACTTCATACACCGGGGAGCTGTTTTTT. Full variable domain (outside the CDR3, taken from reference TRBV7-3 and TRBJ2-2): GAGVSQTPSNKVTEKGKYVELRCDPISGHTALYWYRQSLGQGPEFLIYFQGTGAADDSGLPNDRFFAVRPEGSVSTLKIQRTERGDSAVYLCASSFVGTSYTGELFFGEGSRLTVL.

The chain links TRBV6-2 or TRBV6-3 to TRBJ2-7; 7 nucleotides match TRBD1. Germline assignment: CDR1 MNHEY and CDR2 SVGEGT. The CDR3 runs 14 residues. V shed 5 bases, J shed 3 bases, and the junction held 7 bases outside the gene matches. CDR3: CASSLSGTVYEQYF. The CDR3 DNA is TGTGCCAGCAGTCTATCCGGGACAGTCTACGAGCAGTACTTC.

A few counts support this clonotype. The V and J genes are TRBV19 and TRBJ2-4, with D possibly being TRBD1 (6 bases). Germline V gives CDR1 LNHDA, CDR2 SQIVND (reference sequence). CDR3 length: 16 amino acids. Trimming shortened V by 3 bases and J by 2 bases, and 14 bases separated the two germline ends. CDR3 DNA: TGTGCCAGTAGTATGGGGACATTTGGGACCAAAAACATTCAGTACTTC. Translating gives CASSMGTFGTKNIQYF.

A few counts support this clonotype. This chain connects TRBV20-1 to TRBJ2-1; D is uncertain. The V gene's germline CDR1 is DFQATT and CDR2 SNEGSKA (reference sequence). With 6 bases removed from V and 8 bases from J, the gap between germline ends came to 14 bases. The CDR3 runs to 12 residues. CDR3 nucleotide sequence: TGCAGTGCGTTCGGTTCGGCGGATGAGCAGTTCTTC. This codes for CSAFGSADEQFF.

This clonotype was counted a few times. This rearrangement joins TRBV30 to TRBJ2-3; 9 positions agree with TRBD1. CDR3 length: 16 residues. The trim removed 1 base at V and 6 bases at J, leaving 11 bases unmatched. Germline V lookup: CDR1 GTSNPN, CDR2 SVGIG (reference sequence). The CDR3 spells CAWSAQTGGKGDTQYF. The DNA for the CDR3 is TGTGCCTGGAGTGCTCAGACAGGGGGAAAAGGGGATACGCAGTATTTT.

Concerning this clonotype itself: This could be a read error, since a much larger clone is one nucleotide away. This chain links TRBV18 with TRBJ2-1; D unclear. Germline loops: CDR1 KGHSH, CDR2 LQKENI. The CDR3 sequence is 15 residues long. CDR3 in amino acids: CASSPTLQELNEQLF. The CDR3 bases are TGTGCCAGCTCACCCACCTTGCAAGAGCTCAATGAGCAGTTATTC.

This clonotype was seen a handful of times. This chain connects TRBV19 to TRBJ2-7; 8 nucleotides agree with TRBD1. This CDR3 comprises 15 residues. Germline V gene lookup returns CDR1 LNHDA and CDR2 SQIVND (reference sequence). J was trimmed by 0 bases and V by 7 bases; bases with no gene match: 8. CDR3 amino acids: CASTARGQASYEQYF. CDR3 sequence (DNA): TGTGCCAGTACGGCGCGGGGACAGGCCTCCTACGAGCAGTACTTC. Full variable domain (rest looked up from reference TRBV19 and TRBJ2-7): DGGITQSPKYLFRKEGQNVTLSCEQNLNHDAMYWYRQDPGQGLRLIYYSQIVNDFQKGDIAEGYSVSREKKESFPLTVTSAQKNPTAFYLCASTARGQASYEQYFGPGTRLTVT.

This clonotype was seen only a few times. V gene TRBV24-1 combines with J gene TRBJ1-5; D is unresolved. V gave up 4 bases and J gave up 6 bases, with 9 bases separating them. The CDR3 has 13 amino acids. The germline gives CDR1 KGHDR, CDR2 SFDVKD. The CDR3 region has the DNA TGTGCCACCAGTGAACGGGGTGGTCAGCCCCAGCATTTT. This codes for CATSERGGQPQHF.